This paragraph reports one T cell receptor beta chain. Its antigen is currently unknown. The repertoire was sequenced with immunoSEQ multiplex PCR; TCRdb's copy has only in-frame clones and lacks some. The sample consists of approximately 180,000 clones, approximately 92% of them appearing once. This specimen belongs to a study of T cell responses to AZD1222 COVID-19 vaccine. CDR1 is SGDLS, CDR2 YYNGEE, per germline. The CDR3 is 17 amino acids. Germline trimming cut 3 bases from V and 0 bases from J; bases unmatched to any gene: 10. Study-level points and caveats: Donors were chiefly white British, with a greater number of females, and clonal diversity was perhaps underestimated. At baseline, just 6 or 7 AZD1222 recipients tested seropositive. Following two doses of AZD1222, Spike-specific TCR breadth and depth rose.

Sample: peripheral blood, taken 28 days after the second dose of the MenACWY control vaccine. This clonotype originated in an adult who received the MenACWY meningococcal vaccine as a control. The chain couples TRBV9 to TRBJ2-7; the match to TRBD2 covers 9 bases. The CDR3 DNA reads TGTGCCAGCAGCGAAGGGGCTAGCGGGGAGAGCTCCTACGAGCAGTACTTC. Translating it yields CASSEGASGESSYEQYF.